This is a list of T cell receptor beta chains from one sample in a study of a mutant IDH1 vaccine in newly diagnosed glioma. TCRdb's table, derived via immunoSEQ multiplex PCR, lists solely in-frame clones and lacks some. The data contain more than 40,000 clones, around 90% of them seen just once; the ten biggest clones take up under 7.5%. The antigens these receptors bind are not known. Sequencing was performed on PBMCs, taken from a glioma patient whose treatment included an IDH1 peptide vaccine. The receptors originated from a woman in her 40s with glioma. Each CDR3 is given with its conserved first and last residue. A D gene is named only where the DNA matches it firmly. Size is stated for part of the rows, as once, few or many counts, or as a class when the clone is expanded.

clone_size	v_call	j_call	d_call	cdr3_nt	cdr3_aa
-	TRBV7-8	TRBJ2-2	-	TGTGCCAGCAGCTTAGGTTTATGGGGACGGGGAAACACCGGGGAGCTGTTTTTT	CASSLGLWGRGNTGELFF
-	TRBV10-3	TRBJ2-4	-	TGTGCCATCAGTGGTCCGGGGGCGACAACCTACTTC	CAISGPGATTYF
once	TRBV13	TRBJ1-6	-	TGTGCCAGCAGCTTAGGTACCGCAGTCCGTGAGGGTCCCCTCCACTTT	CASSLGTAVREGPLHF
-	TRBV28	TRBJ1-4	-	TGTGCCAGCAGATTCCGTGTGGGGGCGACCCCAACTAATGAAAAACTGTTTTTT	CASRFRVGATPTNEKLFF
-	TRBV10-2	TRBJ2-7	TRBD1	TGCGCCAGCAGTGAGTCAGGGACAGGGTTCTACGAGCAGTACTTC	CASSESGTGFYEQYF
-	TRBV2	TRBJ1-4	-	TGTGCCAGCAGTGGGGGTGAGGAAAAACTGTTTTTT	CASSGGEEKLFF
-	TRBV5-4	TRBJ2-7	-	TGTGCCAGCAGCTTGGTGGGGGACGAGCAGTACTTC	CASSLVGDEQYF
-	TRBV28	TRBJ1-5	-	TGTGCCAGCAGTTTCGGCCCTCGGTATCCGGTCAATCAGCCCCAGCATTTT	CASSFGPRYPVNQPQHF
-	TRBV2	TRBJ1-1	TRBD1	TGTGCCAGCAGTGCCGGGACAGGGTCTACTGAAGCTTTCTTT	CASSAGTGSTEAFF
-	TRBV21-1	TRBJ1-2	-	TGTGCCAGCAGCATGGGACAGGGTTATGGCTACACCTTC	CASSMGQGYGYTF